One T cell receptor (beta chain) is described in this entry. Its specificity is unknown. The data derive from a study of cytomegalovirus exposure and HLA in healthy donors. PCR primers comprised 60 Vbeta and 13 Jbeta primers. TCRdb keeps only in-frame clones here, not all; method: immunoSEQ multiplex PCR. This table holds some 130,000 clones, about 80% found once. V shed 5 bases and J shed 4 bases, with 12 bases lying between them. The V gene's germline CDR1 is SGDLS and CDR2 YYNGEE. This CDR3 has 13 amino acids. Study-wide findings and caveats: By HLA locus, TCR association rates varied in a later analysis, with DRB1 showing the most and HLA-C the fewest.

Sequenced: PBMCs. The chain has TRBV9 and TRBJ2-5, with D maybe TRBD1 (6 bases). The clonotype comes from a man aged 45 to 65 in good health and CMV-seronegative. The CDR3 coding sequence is TGTGCCAGCAGTCCCAGAGGGGGAGAGACCCAGTACTTC. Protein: CASSPRGGETQYF.